The sample holds many counts of the clone carrying this T cell receptor beta chain. Amplified TCR beta CDR3 regions came from RNA transcripts. HTBI primers were employed in a first-round RT-PCR of the TCR CDR3. TCRdb reprocessed the multiplex PCR reads with MiXCR, giving one entry per CDR3 protein. The sample has roughly 700,000 distinct CDR3 sequences; approximately 15% are singletons. The data derive from a study of T cells in Graves' hyperthyroidism and ophthalmopathy. V shed 6 bases and J 5 bases; nucleotides not matched to a gene: 13. Germline values: CDR1 MDHEN, CDR2 SYDVKM. CDR3 length equals 16 residues.

The receptor was isolated from a man aged 50 to 59 with Graves' hyperthyroidism. The genes are TRBV28 and TRBJ2-5; 9 bases match TRBD2. The sample was blood. CDR3 DNA: TGTGCCAGCAGCTATGGTTTAGCGGGAGTAGTTGAGACCCAGTACTTC. Its protein product is CASSYGLAGVVETQYF.